Here is one T cell receptor beta chain with its context. The data were taken from a study of patients and donors after allogeneic stem cell transplantation. The CDR3 totals 14 residues. The V and J ends lost 6 bases and 5 bases, in that order; junction bases with no gene match: 13. Germline loops: CDR1 SQVTM, CDR2 ANQGSEA. Each CDR3 protein is one row after TCRdb ran MiXCR on the RT-PCR reads. The sample holds 410,000 or so distinct CDR3 sequences; under 20% are singletons and the top ten take just over 7%. This sequence was found in a human donor who was either an allogeneic HSCT recipient or a stem cell or donor lymphocyte infusion donor (not recorded which). It is not recorded whose cells these are; they may come from a transplant donor. V gene TRBV29-1 combines with J gene TRBJ2-7; 7 nucleotides line up with TRBD2. Sequenced sample: blood, either unsorted or a sorted T cell fraction (not recorded which). CDR3 sequence (DNA): TGCAGCGTCGCCGGGGGGTTGGCGAGAAACGAGCAGTACTTC. This gives the protein CSVAGGLARNEQYF.